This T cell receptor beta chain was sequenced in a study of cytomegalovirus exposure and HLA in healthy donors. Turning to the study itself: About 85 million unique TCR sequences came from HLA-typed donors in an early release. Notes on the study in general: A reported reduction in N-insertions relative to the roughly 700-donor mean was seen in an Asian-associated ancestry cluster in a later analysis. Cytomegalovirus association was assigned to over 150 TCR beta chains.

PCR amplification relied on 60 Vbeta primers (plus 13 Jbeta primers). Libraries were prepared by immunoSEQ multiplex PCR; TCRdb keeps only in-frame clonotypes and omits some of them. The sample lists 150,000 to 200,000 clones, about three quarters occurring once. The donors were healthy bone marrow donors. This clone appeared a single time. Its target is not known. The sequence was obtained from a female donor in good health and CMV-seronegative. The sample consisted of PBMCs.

In DNA, the CDR3 is TGTGCCTTTGACAGGATCTTCACCGGGGAGCTGTTTTTT. Encoded protein: CAFDRIFTGELFF. This chain connects TRBV30 to TRBJ2-2, with D possibly matching TRBD1 (6 bases). The germline gives CDR1 GTSNPN, CDR2 SVGIG (reference sequence). The CDR3 totals 13 residues. V lost 7 bases to trimming and J lost 4 bases, with 13 bases between them.